This T cell receptor (beta chain) was retrieved from a study of T cells after yellow fever vaccination. The CDR3 is 14 amino acids. Looked up from germline, CDR1 is DFQATT and CDR2 is SNEGSKA (reference sequence). Trimming took off 3 bases at V and 1 base at J, with 11 bases between the two ends. TCRdb analysed the 5' RACE reads with MiXCR anew, one entry per CDR3 protein. Of about 120,000 distinct CDR3 sequences in the sample, about 7.8% were seen once. The study's findings and limits: The presence of abundant clonotypes contaminating from the bulk population was possible in FACS-sorted repertoires. A large majority of primary-vaccination clones showed up again after the booster (around 95% CD4, almost 90% CD8).

The sample holds many counts of this clonotype. Its cognate antigen is unknown. The V call is TRBV20-1, the J call TRBJ2-3; no clear D gene. This clonotype originated in a man between 18 and 29 years old who received the YFV17D yellow fever vaccine. The specimen comprised CD4+ T cells sorted from PBMCs, sampled about 41 days after the first yellow fever vaccination. CDR3 sequence: CSASRTPGTDTQYF. CDR3 DNA sequence: TGCAGTGCTAGTCGTACGCCGGGCACAGATACGCAGTATTTT.